A single sample gave rise to the 32 T cell receptor beta chains below, sequenced in a study of blood T cell repertoires in COVID-19. The repertoire was sequenced with immunoSEQ multiplex PCR; TCRdb's copy has only in-frame clones and lacks some. This sample has some 150,000 clones, with roughly 90% found just once. Material: peripheral blood. The source is a man aged 55 to 70 with acute or convalescent COVID-19.

This rearrangement joins TRBV30 to TRBJ1-5, with 8 nucleotides matching TRBD1. The CDR3 spans 13 residues. With V trimmed by 6 bases and J by 7 bases, 8 bases remained unmatched. CDR1 is GTSNPN and CDR2 is SVGIG in the germline V gene (reference sequence). The CDR3 spells CACPGQGWQPQHF. In nucleotides, the CDR3 is TGTGCCTGCCCAGGACAGGGTTGGCAGCCCCAGCATTTT.

This chain uses TRBV14 with TRBJ1-3, with D tentatively TRBD1 (5 bases). The CDR3 runs to 16 residues. Germline assignment: CDR1 SGHDN and CDR2 FVKESK. Trimming removed 4 bases at V and 0 bases at J, with 13 bases between. DNA for the CDR3: TGTGCCAGCAGCCTGGACACCTTTCCCTCTGGAAACACCATATATTTT. Amino acid sequence: CASSLDTFPSGNTIYF.

This clone showed up just once. The chain uses TRBV18 and TRBJ1-5; 10 bases line up with TRBD1. Per the germline V gene, CDR1 is KGHSH and CDR2 is LQKENI. This CDR3 is built from 18 residues. Trimming took 4 bases from V and 1 from J; bases not matched to a gene: 10. The CDR3 coding sequence is TGTGCCAGCTCACTTCGGGACAGGGGATCGGCGAGCAATCAGCCCCAGCATTTT. This codes for CASSLRDRGSASNQPQHF. Drawing the rest from reference TRBV18 and TRBJ1-5, the complete variable domain is NAGVMQNPRHLVRRRGQEARLRCSPMKGHSHVYWYRQLPEEGLKFMVYLQKENIIDESGMPKERFSAEFPKEGPSILRIQQVVRGDSAAYFCASSLRDRGSASNQPQHFGDGTRLSIL.

The V call is TRBV5-4, the J call TRBJ1-1, with 7 bases identical to TRBD1. Germline CDR1 is SGHNT and CDR2 is YYREEE (reference sequence). The V segment lost 3 bases and the J segment 1 base; nucleotides outside the gene matches: 3. This CDR3 contains 14 residues. The CDR3 reads CASSWGDRNTEAFF. The CDR3 bases are TGTGCCAGCAGCTGGGGGGACAGGAACACTGAAGCTTTCTTT.

This sequence joins TRBV18 and TRBJ2-1; 8 bases line up with TRBD2. V lost 3 bases and J lost 6; bases outside the gene matches: 10. Per the germline V gene, CDR1 is KGHSH and CDR2 is LQKENI. The CDR3 is made up of 16 amino acids. The CDR3 loop reads CASSPLAGLAANEQFF. The CDR3 nucleotides are TGTGCCAGCTCACCCCTAGCAGGACTAGCTGCCAATGAGCAGTTCTTC.

The chain combines TRBV9 with TRBJ2-5; 13 bases match TRBD2. The germline CDR1 and CDR2 sequences are SGDLS and YYNGEE. The CDR3 sequence is 17 residues long. The junction had 10 bases not matched to a gene; V was cut back by 3 bases and J by 5 bases. The CDR3 nucleotides read TGTGCCAGCAGCGGTGGACTAGCGGGGGCGTCTGGGGAGACCCAGTACTTC. Encoded protein: CASSGGLAGASGETQYF. The variable domain in full, with the rest retrieved from reference TRBV9 and TRBJ2-5, is DSGVTQTPKHLITATGQRVTLRCSPRSGDLSVYWYQQSLDQGLQFLIQYYNGEERAKGNILERFSAQQFPDLHSELNLSSLELGDSALYFCASSGGLAGASGETQYFGPGTRLLVL.

This sequence joins TRBV6-5 and TRBJ2-1, with TRBD2 matching over 12 bases. V was pared by 6 bases and J by 4 bases, with 4 bases of the junction left unmatched. This CDR3 contains 15 residues. Germline V gives CDR1 MNHEY, CDR2 SVGAGI. DNA of the CDR3: TGTGCCAGCAGACGCGGGACTAGCGGGTACAATGAGCAGTTCTTC. This sequence encodes CASRRGTSGYNEQFF.

Comment on this clone: At one of its ends the junction is not consistent with the germline gene, which may arise from a read error. The V gene is TRBV5-1, the J gene TRBJ1-1; tentative D call: TRBD1 (5 bases). Germline CDR1 SGHRS, CDR2 YFSETQ. The CDR3 contains 13 residues. The CDR3: CASSFSGNAEAFF. The CDR3 DNA sequence: TGCGCCAGCAGCTTTTCAGGGAACGCTGAAGCTTTCTTT.

The chain carries TRBV20-1 and TRBJ1-6, with 9 bases matching TRBD1. CDR1 is DFQATT and CDR2 is SNEGSKA in the germline V gene (reference sequence). The V and J ends lost 3 bases and 14 bases, in that order; junction bases with no gene match: 11. The length of the CDR3 is 14 residues. CDR3: CSASPGTGSRSLHF. CDR3 nucleotides: TGCAGTGCTAGTCCCGGGACAGGGAGTAGGTCCCTCCACTTT.

This chain joins TRBV7-9 and TRBJ1-2; a possible D gene is TRBD1 (6 bases). V shed 3 bases and J shed 4 bases, with 9 bases lying between them. The CDR3 totals 13 residues. The V gene's germline CDR1 is SEHNR and CDR2 FQNEAQ (reference sequence). The CDR3 DNA is TGTGCCAGCAGCTTCGGGGGGGCCTATGGCTACACCTTC. Translating gives CASSFGGAYGYTF.

In nucleotides, the CDR3 is TGTGCCAGCAGCTTGGGAGGTTATGGAAACACCATATATTTT. Residues: CASSLGGYGNTIYF. This sequence joins TRBV7-2 and TRBJ1-3; D remains unclear. V was shortened by 3 bases and J by 3 bases, with 9 bases between the two germline ends. Germline V gene sequence: CDR1 SGHTA, CDR2 FQGNSA. The CDR3 is made up of 14 amino acids.

The J gene is TRBJ1-2, the V gene TRBV6-5, with D tentatively TRBD1 (6 bases). Per germline, CDR1 MNHEY and CDR2 SVGAGI. This CDR3 has 16 residues. V was pared by 2 bases and J by 2 bases, with 15 bases between. CDR3 sequence reads: CASSYGGAVANYGYTF. CDR3 nucleotide sequence: TGTGCCAGCAGTTACGGGGGGGCGGTTGCCAACTATGGCTACACCTTC.

This sequence joins TRBV9 and TRBJ2-2; tentatively, D is TRBD2 (6 bases). This CDR3 spans 15 amino acids. The V end lost 4 bases, the J end lost 4 bases, and 14 bases lay between the germline ends. CDR1 SGDLS and CDR2 YYNGEE come from the germline V gene. In DNA, the CDR3 is TGTGCCAGCAGCCCTTTTGGGGGGTTCACCGGGGAGCTGTTTTTT. Its protein product is CASSPFGGFTGELFF.

The gene calls are TRBV10-1 and TRBJ2-1, with 7 bases fitting TRBD2. This CDR3 is built from 14 residues. The V segment lost 4 bases and the J segment 2 bases; nucleotides outside the gene matches: 2. Germline assignment: CDR1 WNHNN and CDR2 SYGVQD (reference sequence). The CDR3 reads CASSAGRAYNEQFF. CDR3 sequence (DNA): TGCGCCAGCAGTGCAGGGAGGGCCTACAATGAGCAGTTCTTC.

This chain links TRBV6-4 with TRBJ2-1; no clear D gene. V gave up 0 bases and J gave up 3 bases, with 12 bases separating them. Germline-derived CDR1 and CDR2 are MRHNA and SNTAGT. This CDR3 contains 16 residues. As DNA, the CDR3 is TGTGCCAGCAGTGACTCCGCAGGAACGTACTACAATGAGCAGTTCTTC. It encodes CASSDSAGTYYNEQFF.

The chain employs TRBV18 and TRBJ2-7; the D is unclear. The V gene's germline CDR1 is KGHSH and CDR2 LQKENI. V shed 2 bases and J shed 1 base, with 12 bases lying between them. The CDR3 runs 15 residues. The CDR3 nucleotides read TGTGCCAGCTCACCATTCGTGGGCAAATCCTACGAGCAGTACTTC. Translated, it gives CASSPFVGKSYEQYF.

The chain couples TRBV7-9 to TRBJ1-5; D unclear. Per the germline V gene, CDR1 is SEHNR and CDR2 is FQNEAQ (reference sequence). The CDR3 contains 15 residues. The V end was cut by 4 bases, the J end by 3 bases, with 13 bases between. In DNA, the CDR3 is TGTGCCAGCAGCTCCACTCCGGGGAACAATCAGCCCCAGCATTTT. Translated, it gives CASSSTPGNNQPQHF.

The J gene is TRBJ1-3, the V gene TRBV6-2 or TRBV6-3, with D maybe TRBD1 (5 bases). The V end was cut by 4 bases, the J end by 4 bases, with 17 bases between. The CDR3 is made up of 16 amino acids. Germline-derived CDR1 and CDR2 are MNHEY and SVGEGT. The chain's CDR3 is CASSSGQTAWGNTIYF. CDR3 nucleotides: TGTGCCAGCAGTTCAGGACAAACCGCATGGGGAAACACCATATATTTT.

This clone was picked up a small number of times. The chain employs TRBV14 and TRBJ2-3; 7 bases align to TRBD2. This CDR3 contains 15 residues. Germline-derived CDR1 and CDR2 are SGHDN and FVKESK. V lost 0 bases and J lost 5; bases outside the gene matches: 5. The CDR3 DNA is TGTGCCAGCAGCCAAGATCCAGCGGGGCTAGATACGCAGTATTTT. It translates to CASSQDPAGLDTQYF.

The rearrangement uses TRBV11-2 and TRBJ2-1; D is perhaps TRBD2 (7 bases). Trimming cost V 6 bases and J 10 bases, with 19 bases left between them. The CDR3 covers 14 residues. Germline V gene sequence: CDR1 SGHAT, CDR2 FQNNGV. CDR3 amino acids: CASSSMGGPREQFF. The CDR3 nucleotides read TGTGCCAGCAGTTCCATGGGGGGGCCGAGGGAGCAGTTCTTC.

The chain carries TRBV25-1 and TRBJ1-3; weak D call: TRBD1 (5 bases). CDR1 MGHDK and CDR2 SYGVNS come from the germline V gene. The ends were cut back, 7 bases at V and 2 bases at J, with 9 bases in the middle. CDR3 length equals 13 residues. The CDR3 sequence is CASNQGPGNTIYF. DNA for the CDR3: TGTGCCAGCAACCAGGGTCCTGGAAACACCATATATTTT.

This clone occurred once. The CDR3 region is CASSIGTAQNEKLFF. The CDR3 nucleotides are TGTGCCAGTAGTATTGGGACAGCTCAGAATGAAAAACTGTTTTTT. This chain uses TRBV19 with TRBJ1-4; 7 bases are a match to TRBD1. CDR1 and CDR2 (germline): LNHDA, SQIVND (reference sequence). J lost 5 bases, V lost 3 bases, and 6 bases had no gene match. The CDR3 has 15 amino acids. The whole variable domain, filled in from reference TRBV19 and TRBJ1-4, reads DGGITQSPKYLFRKEGQNVTLSCEQNLNHDAMYWYRQDPGQGLRLIYYSQIVNDFQKGDIAEGYSVSREKKESFPLTVTSAQKNPTAFYLCASSIGTAQNEKLFFGSGTQLSVL.

The V call is TRBV11-3, the J call TRBJ1-1, with D possibly matching TRBD1 (5 bases). Per the germline V gene, CDR1 is SGHNT and CDR2 is YENEEA. CDR3 length: 13 amino acids. V lost 5 bases and J lost 6, with 13 bases in between. CDR3 nucleotide sequence: TGTGCCAGCAGCGGTCAGGGCAGCGCTGAAGCTTTCTTT. As protein: CASSGQGSAEAFF.

The chain carries TRBV19 and TRBJ1-3; no clear D. The germline gives CDR1 LNHDA, CDR2 SQIVND (reference sequence). The CDR3 runs 15 residues. The V gene lost 4 bases and the J gene lost 4 bases, with 14 bases spanning the gap. Written as DNA, the CDR3 is TGTGCCAGTAGTACCTCGGGAGGGAGCGGAAACACCATATATTTT. Translating it yields CASSTSGGSGNTIYF. Full variable domain (rest looked up from reference TRBV19 and TRBJ1-3): DGGITQSPKYLFRKEGQNVTLSCEQNLNHDAMYWYRQDPGQGLRLIYYSQIVNDFQKGDIAEGYSVSREKKESFPLTVTSAQKNPTAFYLCASSTSGGSGNTIYFGEGSWLTVV.

The V call is TRBV3-1 (or the pseudogene TRBV3-2), the J call TRBJ2-7; 8 bases are a match to TRBD2. The CDR3 has 13 amino acids. The trim removed 3 bases at V and 2 bases at J, leaving 0 bases unmatched. Germline loops: CDR1 LGHDT, CDR2 YNNKEL (reference sequence). The CDR3 loop is CASSHSGAYEQYF. CDR3 in DNA: TGTGCCAGCAGCCATAGCGGGGCCTACGAGCAGTACTTC.

The chain carries TRBV5-1 and TRBJ2-7; 7 bases align to TRBD1. Germline V lookup: CDR1 SGHRS, CDR2 YFSETQ. The ends lost 0 bases at V and 2 bases at J; junction bases unmatched: 5. This CDR3 has 15 residues. The CDR3 DNA sequence: TGCGCCAGCAGCTTGGGGACAGGAGCGACCTACGAGCAGTACTTC. Protein product: CASSLGTGATYEQYF.

This clone appeared once. The chain carries TRBV1 and TRBJ1-6. TRBV1 is an annotated pseudogene. The CDR3 is 13 residues long. Here the CDR3 reads CTSSPPWVGPLHF. As DNA, the CDR3 is TGCACCAGCAGCCCACCCTGGGTCGGGCCCCTCCACTTT.

The chain recombines TRBV25-1 with TRBJ2-3, with 9 bases fitting TRBD1. The length of the CDR3 is 15 residues. The trim removed 2 bases at V and 11 bases at J, leaving 11 bases unmatched. Germline CDR1 and CDR2: MGHDK and SYGVNS. The CDR3 DNA reads as TGTGCCAGCAGTGAAGCGGTGGGGGGGACAGGGCTGCAGTATTTT. Encoded protein: CASSEAVGGTGLQYF.

J is TRBJ1-1 and V is TRBV5-1; weak D call: TRBD1 (6 bases). The germline V and J ends were trimmed by 2 bases and 2 bases, with 10 bases remaining between them. Germline V CDR1 and CDR2: SGHRS, YFSETQ. This CDR3 has 14 amino acids. The CDR3 loop reads CASSFRQDNTEAFF. The CDR3 nucleotides are TGCGCCAGCAGCTTCCGACAGGATAACACTGAAGCTTTCTTT.

V is TRBV24-1 and J is TRBJ2-6, with D tentatively TRBD1 (5 bases). V lost 9 bases to trimming and J lost 4 bases, with 12 bases between them. The CDR3 runs 14 residues. CDR1 and CDR2 from the germline V gene are KGHDR and SFDVKD. The DNA for the CDR3 is TGTGCCACCGGCGACAGTTCCGGGGCCAACGTCCTGACTTTC. Translation gives CATGDSSGANVLTF.

This rearrangement joins TRBV5-4 to TRBJ2-1, with 11 bases aligning to TRBD1. Germline V gene data show CDR1 as SGHNT and CDR2 as YYREEE (reference sequence). V lost 4 bases and J lost 10; bases outside the gene matches: 10. This CDR3 has 15 residues. The CDR3 loop is CASSPLGTGGYEQFF. CDR3 nucleotides: TGTGCCAGCAGCCCCCTCGGGACAGGGGGTTACGAGCAGTTCTTC.

This clone has a handful of counts. V and J are TRBV7-9 and TRBJ1-5; D gene unclear. The CDR3 has 13 amino acids. V lost 5 bases to trimming and J lost 7 bases, with 12 bases between them. CDR1 is SEHNR, CDR2 FQNEAQ, per germline (reference sequence). The CDR3 spells CASSEGIGQPQHF. DNA for the CDR3: TGTGCCAGCAGCGAGGGAATCGGACAGCCCCAGCATTTT.